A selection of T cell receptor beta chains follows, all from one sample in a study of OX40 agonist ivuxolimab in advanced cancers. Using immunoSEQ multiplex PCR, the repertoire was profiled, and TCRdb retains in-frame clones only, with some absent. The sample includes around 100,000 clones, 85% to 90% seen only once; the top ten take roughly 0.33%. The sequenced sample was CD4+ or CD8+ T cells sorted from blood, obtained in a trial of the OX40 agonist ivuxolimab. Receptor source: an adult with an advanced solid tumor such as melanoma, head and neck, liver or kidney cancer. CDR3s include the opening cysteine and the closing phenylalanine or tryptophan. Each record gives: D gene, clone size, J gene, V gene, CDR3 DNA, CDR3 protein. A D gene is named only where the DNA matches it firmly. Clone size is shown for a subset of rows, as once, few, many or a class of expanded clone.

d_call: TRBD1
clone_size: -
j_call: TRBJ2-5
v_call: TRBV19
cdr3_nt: TGTGCCAGTAGTATAAGTAGGGCAGGGGGCGCGGGGGAGACCCAGTACTTC
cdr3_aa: CASSISRAGGAGETQYF

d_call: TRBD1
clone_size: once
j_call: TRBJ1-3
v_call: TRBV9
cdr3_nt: TGTGCCAGCAGCCCCCGAGGGACAGGGGGAAACACCATATATTTT
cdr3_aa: CASSPRGTGGNTIYF

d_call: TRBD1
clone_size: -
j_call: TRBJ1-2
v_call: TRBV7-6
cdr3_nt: TGTGCCAGCAGCTTAGGATCCTCTGTTTGGGACAGGGACTCTGGCTACACCTTC
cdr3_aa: CASSLGSSVWDRDSGYTF

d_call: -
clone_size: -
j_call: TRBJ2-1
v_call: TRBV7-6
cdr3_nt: TGTGCCAGCAGCCGAACTTACAATGAGCAGTTCTTC
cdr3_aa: CASSRTYNEQFF

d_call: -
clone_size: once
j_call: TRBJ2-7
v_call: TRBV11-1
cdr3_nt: TGTGCCACCCAACCAGGGCTCGAGCCCTACGAGCAGTACTTC
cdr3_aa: CATQPGLEPYEQYF

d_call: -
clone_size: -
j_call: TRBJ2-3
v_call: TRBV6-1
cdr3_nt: TGTGCCACCCTTAAGCCGAACACAGATACGCAGTATTTT
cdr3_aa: CATLKPNTDTQYF

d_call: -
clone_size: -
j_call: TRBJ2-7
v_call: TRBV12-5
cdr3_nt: TGTGCTAGTGCCCTCTTCACAATCGAGCAGTACTTC
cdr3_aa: CASALFTIEQYF

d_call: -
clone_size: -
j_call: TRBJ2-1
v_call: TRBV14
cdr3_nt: TGTGCCAGCAGCCAAGAACTAGCCAATGAGCAGTTCTTC
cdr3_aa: CASSQELANEQFF

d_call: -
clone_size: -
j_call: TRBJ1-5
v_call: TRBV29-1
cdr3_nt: TGCAGCGTTTCCTCAGGGTTGTTGGGCAATCAGCCCCAGCATTTT
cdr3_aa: CSVSSGLLGNQPQHF

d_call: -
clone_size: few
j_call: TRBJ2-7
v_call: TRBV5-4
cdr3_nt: TGTGCCAGCAGCTTGAGAACAAACGAGCAGTACTTC
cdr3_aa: CASSLRTNEQYF

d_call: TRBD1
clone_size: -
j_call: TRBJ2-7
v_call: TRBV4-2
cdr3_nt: TGTGCCAGCAGCCACGGACAGGGGGAGTACGAGCAGTACTTC
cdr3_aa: CASSHGQGEYEQYF

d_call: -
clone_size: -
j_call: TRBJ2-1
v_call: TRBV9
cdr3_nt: TGTGCCAGCAGCCGGGAGCCCCAAAGCTCCTACAATGAGCAGTTCTTC
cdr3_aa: CASSREPQSSYNEQFF

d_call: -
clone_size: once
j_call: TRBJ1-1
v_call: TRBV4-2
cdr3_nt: TGTGCCAGCGGCACCGAGACGGCTTTCTTT
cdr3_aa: CASGTETAFF

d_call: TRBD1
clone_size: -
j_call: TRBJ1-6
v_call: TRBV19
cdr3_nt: TGTGCCAGTAGTAGACCCCTGGGACAGGGCCATGGGTCCCTCCACTTT
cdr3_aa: CASSRPLGQGHGSLHF

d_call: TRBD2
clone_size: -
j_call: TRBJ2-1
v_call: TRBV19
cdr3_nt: TGTGCCAGTAAGAGCGGGAGCTCCTACAATGAGCAGTTCTTC
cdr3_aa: CASKSGSSYNEQFF

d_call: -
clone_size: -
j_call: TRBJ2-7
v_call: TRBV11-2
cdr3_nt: TGTGCCAGCAGCTTAGATTTGGCGGAGCAGTACTTC
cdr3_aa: CASSLDLAEQYF

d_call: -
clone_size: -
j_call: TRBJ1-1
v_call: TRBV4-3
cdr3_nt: TGCGCCAGCAGCCAAGATCAGGCGAACACTGAAGCTTTCTTT
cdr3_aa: CASSQDQANTEAFF

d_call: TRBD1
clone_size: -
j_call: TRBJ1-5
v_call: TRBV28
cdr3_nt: TGTGCCAGCAGCCAGGGGGGGAGCAATCAGCCCCAGCATTTT
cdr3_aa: CASSQGGSNQPQHF

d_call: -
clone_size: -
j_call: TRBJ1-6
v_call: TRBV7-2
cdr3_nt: TGTGCCAGCACCTCAGAACAGGGTTGGTCACCCCTCCACTTT
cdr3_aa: CASTSEQGWSPLHF

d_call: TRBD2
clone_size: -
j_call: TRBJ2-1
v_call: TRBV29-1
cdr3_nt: TGCAGCGTGGGGGTGGCTAGCGGGGGAAATGAGCAGTTCTTC
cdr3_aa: CSVGVASGGNEQFF

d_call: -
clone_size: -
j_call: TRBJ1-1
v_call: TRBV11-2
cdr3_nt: TGTGCCAGCAGCCCCCGCGGCACTGAAGCTTTCTTT
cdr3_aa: CASSPRGTEAFF

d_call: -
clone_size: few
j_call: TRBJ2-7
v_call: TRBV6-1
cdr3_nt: TGTGCCAGCAGTGAAGTCATGTTCGGGACACCATCCTACGAGCAGTACTTC
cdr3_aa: CASSEVMFGTPSYEQYF

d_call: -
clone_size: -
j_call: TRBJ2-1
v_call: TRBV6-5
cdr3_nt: TGTGCCAGCAGTTACTCGAGGGTATCGGACGGCAATGAGCAGTTCTTC
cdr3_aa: CASSYSRVSDGNEQFF

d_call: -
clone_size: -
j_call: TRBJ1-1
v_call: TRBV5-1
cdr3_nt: TGCGCCAGCAGCTTGGTTTCCCTTGGAGACACTGAAGCTTTCTTT
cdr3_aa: CASSLVSLGDTEAFF

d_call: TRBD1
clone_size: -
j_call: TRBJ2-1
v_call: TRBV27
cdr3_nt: TGTGCCAGCAGTTTTCTAGGACAGGGTAGGAATGAGCAGTTCTTC
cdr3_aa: CASSFLGQGRNEQFF

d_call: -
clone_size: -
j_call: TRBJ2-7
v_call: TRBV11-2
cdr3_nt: TGTGCCAGCAGCTTAGACAGGGTGGGGTACGAGCAGTACTTC
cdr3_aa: CASSLDRVGYEQYF

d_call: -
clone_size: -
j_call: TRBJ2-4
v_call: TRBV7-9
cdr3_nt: TGTGCCAGCAGCTTAGTTCGGGGGGCGTCGGCCAAAAACATTCAGTACTTC
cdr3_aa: CASSLVRGASAKNIQYF

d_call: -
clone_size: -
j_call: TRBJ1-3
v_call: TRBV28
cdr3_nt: TGTGCCAGCAGCGTCTTGGGGACTGGAAACACCATATATTTT
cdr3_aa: CASSVLGTGNTIYF

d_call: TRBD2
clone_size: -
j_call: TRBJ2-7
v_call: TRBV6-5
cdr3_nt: TGTGCCAGCAGTTACTCAGGACTAGCGGGGGCCTACGAGCAGTACTTC
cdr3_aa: CASSYSGLAGAYEQYF

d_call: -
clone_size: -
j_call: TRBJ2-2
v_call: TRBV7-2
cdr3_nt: TGTGCCAGCAGCCAGCGGCTAAGCACCGGGGAGCTGTTTTTT
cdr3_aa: CASSQRLSTGELFF

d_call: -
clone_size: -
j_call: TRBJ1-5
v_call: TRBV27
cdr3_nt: TGTGCCAGCAGTTTAAGCCTGCAAAGGGGAAGCAATCAGCCCCAGCATTTT
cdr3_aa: CASSLSLQRGSNQPQHF

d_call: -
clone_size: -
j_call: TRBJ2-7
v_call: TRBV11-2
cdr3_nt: TGTGCCAGCAGCCCGTCGACGGGGTCCTACGAGCAGTACTTC
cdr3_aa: CASSPSTGSYEQYF

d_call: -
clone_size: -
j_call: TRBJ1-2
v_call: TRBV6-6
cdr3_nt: TGTGCCAGCAGGGCCTCCGGGACCGATTATGGCTACACCTTC
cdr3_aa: CASRASGTDYGYTF

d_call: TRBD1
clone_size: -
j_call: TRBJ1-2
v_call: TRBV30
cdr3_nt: TGTGCCTGGAGTTCAATTGGGACAGGCGGTATCTATGGCTACACCTTC
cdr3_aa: CAWSSIGTGGIYGYTF

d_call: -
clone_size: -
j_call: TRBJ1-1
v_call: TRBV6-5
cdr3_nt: TGTGCCAGCAGTTACGATGGTCTTATGCCTGAAGCTTTCTTT
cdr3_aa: CASSYDGLMPEAFF

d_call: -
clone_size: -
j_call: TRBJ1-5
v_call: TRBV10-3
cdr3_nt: TGTGCCATCAGTGAGTCGGGACTGGGTAATCAGCCCCAGCATTTT
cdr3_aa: CAISESGLGNQPQHF

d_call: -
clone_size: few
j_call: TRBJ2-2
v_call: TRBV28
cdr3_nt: TGTGCCAGCAGTTTAGCTCCAGGGTTCGTTGCGGGCGGGGAGCTGTTTTTT
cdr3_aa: CASSLAPGFVAGGELFF

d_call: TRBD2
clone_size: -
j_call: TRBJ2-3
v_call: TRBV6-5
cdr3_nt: TGTGCCAGCAGTTACAATCCGGGACTAGCGACAGATACGCAGTATTTT
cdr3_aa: CASSYNPGLATDTQYF

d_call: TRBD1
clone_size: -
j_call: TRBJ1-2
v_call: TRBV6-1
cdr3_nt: TGTGCCAGCATTAGGCAGGGGGCTGGTTATGGCTACACCTTC
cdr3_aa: CASIRQGAGYGYTF

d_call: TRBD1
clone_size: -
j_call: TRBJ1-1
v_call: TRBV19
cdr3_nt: TGTGCCAGTGGACAGGGAGTCACTGAAGCTTTCTTT
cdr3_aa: CASGQGVTEAFF